The 7 T cell receptor beta chains presented below share a single source sample, sequenced in a study of blood T cell repertoires in COVID-19. Assay: immunoSEQ multiplex PCR; the TCRdb copy retains only in-frame clones and omits some. The table lists about 360,000 clones, approximately 87% of them singletons. Material for sequencing was PBMCs or T cells enriched from blood (not recorded which). Receptors originate from a man aged 40-49 years in a cohort exposed to, infected with or recovered from COVID-19 (not recorded which).

The genes are TRBV7-9 and TRBJ2-1, with 9 bases matching TRBD2. The germline V gene has CDR1 SEHNR and CDR2 FQNEAQ (reference sequence). Trimming took 5 bases from V and 7 from J; bases not matched to a gene: 12. This CDR3 contains 16 residues. This CDR3 is CASSPRASGTQNEQFF. CDR3 bases: TGTGCCAGCAGCCCTCGGGCTAGCGGGACTCAAAATGAGCAGTTCTTC.

The chain carries TRBV5-1 and TRBJ2-5, with a tentative D call TRBD2 (6 bases). This CDR3 has 14 residues. Trimming removed 6 bases from V and 0 bases from J, with 12 bases in between. Per germline, CDR1 SGHRS and CDR2 YFSETQ. In DNA form, the CDR3 reads TGCGCCAGCACCGGAAGCGGGTACCAAGAGACCCAGTACTTC. Protein product: CASTGSGYQETQYF. The entire variable domain, with the rest obtained from reference TRBV5-1 and TRBJ2-5, is as follows: KAGVTQTPRYLIKTRGQQVTLSCSPISGHRSVSWYQQTPGQGLQFLFEYFSETQRNKGNFPGRFSGRQFSNSRSEMNVSTLELGDSALYLCASTGSGYQETQYFGPGTRLLVL.

The rearrangement joins TRBV6-5 to TRBJ1-3, with D possibly TRBD1 on 6 matching bases. CDR3 length: 13 residues. The V end lost 8 bases, the J end lost 6 bases, and 14 bases lay between the germline ends. Germline V gives CDR1 MNHEY, CDR2 SVGAGI. The CDR3 nucleotides are TGTGCCAGCTTTACAGGGTCGGCAAACACCATATATTTT. Translated, it gives CASFTGSANTIYF.

The chain uses TRBV27 and TRBJ1-6, with D possibly TRBD1 on 6 matching bases. Trimming shortened V by 6 bases and J by 1 base, and 19 bases separated the two germline ends. CDR1 is MNHEY and CDR2 is SMNVEV in the germline V gene (reference sequence). The CDR3 spans 18 residues. Here the CDR3 reads CASRRGHGLGSYNSPLHF. The CDR3 region has the DNA TGTGCCAGCAGGAGGGGACACGGGCTTGGTTCCTATAATTCACCCCTCCACTTT.

The V and J genes are TRBV5-1 and TRBJ2-6; no firm D call. V was cut by 1 base and J by 0 bases, with 5 bases left in between. CDR1 and CDR2 from the germline V gene are SGHRS and YFSETQ. The length of the CDR3 is 15 residues. The CDR3: CASSLSLSGANVLTF. The CDR3 DNA reads TGCGCCAGCAGCTTGAGCCTCTCTGGGGCCAACGTCCTGACTTTC.

The gene calls are TRBV2 and TRBJ1-2, with TRBD1 matching over 7 bases. After removal of 6 bases from V and 5 bases from J, the junction contained 3 bases not matched to a gene. The V gene's germline CDR1 is SNHLY and CDR2 FYNNEI. The CDR3 is made up of 12 amino acids. The CDR3 bases are TGTGCCAGCAGGAGGGGACAGTATGGCTACACCTTC. Protein product: CASRRGQYGYTF.

The rearrangement links TRBV9 to TRBJ2-2; D perhaps matches TRBD2 (5 bases). From germline, CDR1 is SGDLS and CDR2 YYNGEE. CDR3 length equals 16 residues. Trimming removed 4 bases from V and 0 bases from J, with 13 bases in between. The CDR3 region is CASSTSERPNTGELFF. The CDR3 region has the DNA TGTGCCAGCAGCACCTCGGAGCGGCCGAACACCGGGGAGCTGTTTTTT.